Listed below are T cell receptor beta chains from one sample, sequenced in a study of vaccination and CD4 T cells after COVID-19. For these TCRs, the target antigens are not known. TCRdb used MiXCR to reprocess the PCR reads, holding one entry per CDR3 protein. The sample lists 20,000 to 30,000 distinct CDR3 sequences; around 62% were seen once. The sequenced sample was CD4+ T cells from blood, cultured in vitro. Receptor source: a human donor who had recovered from COVID-19. The CDR3 runs from the conserved cysteine through the conserved F or W.

v_call | cdr3_aa
TRBV6-1 | CASSDETGRRQYF
TRBV20-1 | CSARGGQGANEKLFF
TRBV7-2 | CASSLPRGSGNTIYF
TRBV30 | CAWNTNRHSPLHF
TRBV7-9 | CASGKVLAKSTDTQYF
TRBV27 | CASSPRGGGYGYTF
TRBV27 | CASTPSGRVTYEQYF
TRBV4-1 | CASSQLDRDGYTF
TRBV5-1 | CASSHRPGVQPQHF
TRBV7-2 | CASSLTVSGYNEQFF
TRBV7-2 | CASSLKTSGRTDTQYF
TRBV20-1 | CRGAGGTEAFF
TRBV4-3 | CASSQGRGNQPQHF
TRBV24-1 | CATSDQGRLNTEAFF
TRBV2 | CASSDGVPYNSPLHF
TRBV20-1 | CSARDLANTEAFF
TRBV28 | CASSTPTWGYTF
TRBV7-8 | CASSLIALGQGYGYTF
TRBV12-3/TRBV12-4 | CASSLRSGANVLTF
TRBV10-2 | CASSASGRGSGELFF
TRBV4-1 | CASSQTGKNQPQHF
TRBV6-1 | CASSDRGKQETQYF
TRBV6-5 | CASSYLGPQSNRGRNQPQHF
TRBV18 | CASSPRETEGYTF
TRBV27 | CASGRETQYF
TRBV20-1 | CSASLAGGADTQYF
TRBV7-9 | CASSLAQGIQPQHF
TRBV20-1 | CSALDRGYTF
TRBV5-5 | CASSLVDRGAYEQYF
TRBV6-1 | CASNPTSGNNEQFF
TRBV20-1 | CSARGLAGRLETQYF
TRBV20-1 | CSVCWSNQPQHF
TRBV20-1 | CSAREGGGVGGYTF
TRBV20-1 | CSAWDSYGYTF
TRBV7-2 | CASSLGLVGTYGYTF
TRBV20-1 | CSAQEVGNQPQHF
TRBV5-4 | CASSPYKGNTIYF
TRBV21-1 | CASSRINWAGTSYEQYF
TRBV11-2 | CASSSGGTRIFETQYF
TRBV11-3 | CASSLGTGPFSYNEQFF
TRBV7-2 | CASSLGTVSNSPLHF